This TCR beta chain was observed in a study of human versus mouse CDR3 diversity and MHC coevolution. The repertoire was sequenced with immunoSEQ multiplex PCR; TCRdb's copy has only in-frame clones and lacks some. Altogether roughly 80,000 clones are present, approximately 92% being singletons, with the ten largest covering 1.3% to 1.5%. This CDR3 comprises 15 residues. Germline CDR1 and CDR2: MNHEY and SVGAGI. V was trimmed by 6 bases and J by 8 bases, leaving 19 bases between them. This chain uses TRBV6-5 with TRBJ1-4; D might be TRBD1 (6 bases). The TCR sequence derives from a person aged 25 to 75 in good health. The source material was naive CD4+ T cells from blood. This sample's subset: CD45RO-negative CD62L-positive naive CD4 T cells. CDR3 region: CASRPGHRSGEKLFF. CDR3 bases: TGTGCCAGCAGGCCGGGACATCGGAGTGGAGAAAAACTGTTTTTT.